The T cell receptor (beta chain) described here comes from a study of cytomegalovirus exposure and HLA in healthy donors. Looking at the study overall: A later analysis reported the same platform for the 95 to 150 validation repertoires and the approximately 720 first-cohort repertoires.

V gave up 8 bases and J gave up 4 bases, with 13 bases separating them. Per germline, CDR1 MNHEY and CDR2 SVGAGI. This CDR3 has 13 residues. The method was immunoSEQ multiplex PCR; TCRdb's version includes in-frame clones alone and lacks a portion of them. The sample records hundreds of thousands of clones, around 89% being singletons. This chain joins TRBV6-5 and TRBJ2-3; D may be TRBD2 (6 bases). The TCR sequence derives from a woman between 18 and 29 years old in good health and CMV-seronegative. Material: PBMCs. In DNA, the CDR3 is TGTGCCAGCGCCCAACTAGCATCAGATACGCAGTATTTT. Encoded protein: CASAQLASDTQYF.